This entry concerns a single T cell receptor (beta chain). Its antigen remains unknown. This entry is derived from a study of long-term antiretroviral therapy in people with HIV. For the study at large: The oldest specimens predate the 2015 immediate-ART recommendation by about a decade.

Ahead of DNA extraction, samples held about 0.95-10 million cryopreserved PBMC each. Trimming removed 4 bases from V and 3 bases from J, with 9 bases in between. Germline V CDR1 and CDR2: LGHNA, YNFKEQ. This CDR3 contains 13 residues. A v3.0 immunoSEQ assay was performed at survey level. Repertoires were generated with immunoSEQ multiplex PCR, while TCRdb's copy carries only in-frame clones and drops some. The sample holds 30,000 to 40,000 clones, about 70% seen once. Findings and limits, study-wide: Adherence to ART, viral resistance and therapy changes lacked any data. HIV repertoires spanned narrower CDR3 length ranges than controls.

This clonotype was sampled from a middle-aged man with HIV. The chain carries TRBV4-2 and TRBJ1-1; D unclear. Sequencing was performed on unsorted PBMCs, taken 3 years after starting antiretroviral therapy. The CDR3 loop is CASSRKVDTEAFF. As DNA, the CDR3 is TGTGCCAGCAGCCGGAAAGTTGACACTGAAGCTTTCTTT.